What follows are 15 T cell receptor beta chains derived from one specimen sequenced in a study of graft-versus-host responses after intestinal transplantation. What these receptors recognize is not known. Only in-frame clones appear in the TCRdb table, and some are missing; sequencing was by immunoSEQ multiplex PCR. Altogether nearly 95,000 clones are present, 85% to 95% being singletons, with the ten largest covering about 2%. Specimen: unstimulated CD8+ T cells sorted from spleen or lymph node cells, collected before intestinal transplant. The receptors here all came from a human donor who received an intestinal transplant.

This clone was seen once. The genes are TRBV7-8 and TRBJ2-3; no reliable D call. The CDR3 has 16 amino acids. Trimming took off 4 bases at V and 2 bases at J, with 16 bases between the two ends. Per germline, CDR1 SGHVS and CDR2 FQNEAQ. The CDR3 reads CASSSPQSEVTDTQYF. For the CDR3, the DNA is TGTGCCAGCAGCTCTCCCCAGTCAGAGGTCACAGATACGCAGTATTTT. Looking up the rest from reference TRBV7-8 and TRBJ2-3 gives the full variable domain: GAGVSQSPRYKVAKRGQDVALRCDPISGHVSLFWYQQALGQGPEFLTYFQNEAQLDKSGLPSDRFFAERPEGSVSTLKIQRTQQEDSAVYLCASSSPQSEVTDTQYFGPGTRLTVL.

The CDR3 DNA sequence: TGCGCCAGCAGTCCAGCAGGGTTCCCTAATCAGCCCCAGCATTTT. Translated: CASSPAGFPNQPQHF. The rearrangement uses TRBV5-1 and TRBJ1-5; the D gene is possibly TRBD1 (5 bases). This CDR3 has 15 residues. V lost 5 bases to trimming and J lost 4 bases, with 16 bases between them. The germline V gene encodes CDR1 SGHRS and CDR2 YFSETQ.

This clone was observed a single time. The V gene is TRBV6-1, the J gene TRBJ2-7; 9 bases are a match to TRBD2. V shed 8 bases and J 0 bases; nucleotides not matched to a gene: 5. This CDR3 is 14 amino acids long. Looked up from germline, CDR1 is MNHNS and CDR2 is SASEGT. CDR3 residues: CASGISGGSYEQYF. The CDR3 DNA is TGTGCCAGCGGAATTAGCGGGGGCTCCTACGAGCAGTACTTC.

The chain links TRBV11-2 to TRBJ2-5; 13 bases match TRBD2. CDR1 and CDR2 from the germline V gene are SGHAT and FQNNGV. There are 19 residues in the CDR3. The V and J ends lost 5 bases and 1 base, in that order; junction bases with no gene match: 13. As DNA, the CDR3 is TGTGCCAGCAGCCTCACCCCCGGACTAGCGGGGGATCCCCAAGAGACCCAGTACTTC. It codes for CASSLTPGLAGDPQETQYF.

The chain employs TRBV11-2 and TRBJ1-4; TRBD1 might be the D (6 bases). The CDR3 has 15 amino acids. Germline CDR1 SGHAT, CDR2 FQNNGV. Trimming took off 5 bases at V and 6 bases at J, with 16 bases between the two ends. CDR3 coding DNA: TGTGCCAGCAGCCCTAAGAAACAGGGACATGAAAAACTGTTTTTT. It is translated as CASSPKKQGHEKLFF.

The chain carries TRBV18 and TRBJ2-7; 7 nucleotides agree with TRBD1. V shed 5 bases and J 2 bases; nucleotides not matched to a gene: 21. The CDR3 is made up of 19 amino acids. Germline-derived CDR1 and CDR2 are KGHSH and LQKENI. CDR3: CASSAAHFDRVSPPYEQYF. CDR3 nucleotides: TGTGCCAGCTCAGCCGCACATTTTGACAGGGTATCTCCTCCCTACGAGCAGTACTTC.

The genes are TRBV7-8 and TRBJ1-2; TRBD1 might be the D (6 bases). The CDR3 is 13 amino acids. V was cut by 2 bases and J by 3 bases, with 7 bases left in between. Germline values: CDR1 SGHVS, CDR2 FQNEAQ. CDR3 sequence (DNA): TGTGCCAGCAGCTTACCAGGGGACTATGGCTACACCTTC. Translated, it gives CASSLPGDYGYTF.

The chain combines TRBV30 with TRBJ1-2; D uncertain. Looked up from germline, CDR1 is GTSNPN and CDR2 is SVGIG (reference sequence). This CDR3 spans 14 amino acids. V lost 5 bases and J lost 4, with 17 bases in between. The CDR3: CAWELDGGPYGYTF. DNA of the CDR3: TGTGCCTGGGAACTCGATGGCGGGCCCTATGGCTACACCTTC.

This CDR3 is CASSLYLAGSSTDTQYF. CDR3 bases: TGTGCCAGCAGCTTATACCTAGCGGGCTCGAGCACAGATACGCAGTATTTT. The genes are TRBV11-3 and TRBJ2-3, with 8 bases identical to TRBD2. Germline assignment: CDR1 SGHNT and CDR2 YENEEA. V lost 2 bases to trimming and J lost 0 bases; unmatched junction nucleotides: 7. CDR3 size: 17 residues.

The J gene is TRBJ2-2, the V gene TRBV7-9; D is unresolved. Germline V CDR1 and CDR2: SEHNR, FQNEAQ (reference sequence). Trimming removed 5 bases from V and 1 base from J, with 14 bases in between. The CDR3 sequence is 16 residues long. CDR3: CASSPSNPENTGELFF. As DNA, the CDR3 is TGTGCCAGCAGCCCCTCGAACCCAGAGAACACCGGGGAGCTGTTTTTT.

CDR3 coding DNA: TGTGCCTGGACCCGGACAGGCACAGATACGCAGTATTTT. This translates into CAWTRTGTDTQYF. The chain carries TRBV30 and TRBJ2-3, with TRBD1 as a possible D gene (6 bases). This CDR3 contains 13 residues. The V end lost 4 bases, the J end lost 1 base, and 9 bases lay between the germline ends. CDR1 and CDR2 (germline): GTSNPN, SVGIG (reference sequence). Based on the CDR3 plus reference TRBV30 and TRBJ2-3, the full variable domain is SQTIHQWPATLVQPVGSPLSLECTVEGTSNPNLYWYRQAAGRGLQLLFYSVGIGQISSEVPQNLSASRPQDRQFILSSKKLLLSDSGFYLCAWTRTGTDTQYFGPGTRLTVL.

The chain recombines TRBV9 with TRBJ2-5, with a weak D call TRBD1 (6 bases). The CDR3 is 15 residues long. The V end lost 3 bases, the J end lost 2 bases, and 14 bases lay between the germline ends. In germline, CDR1 is SGDLS, CDR2 YYNGEE. CDR3 sequence (DNA): TGTGCCAGCAGCGCAGGAGGACAGTCTCAAGAGACCCAGTACTTC. This translates into CASSAGGQSQETQYF.

This clone was observed a single time. The CDR3 coding sequence is TGTGCCAGCAGCAAAGAAGGACAGGGGGGTAAGGGCCCTAATCAGCCCCAGCATTTT. This codes for CASSKEGQGGKGPNQPQHF. This rearrangement joins TRBV21-1 to TRBJ1-5; the table gives TRBD1 as D, unverified against the DNA. TRBV21-1 is a pseudogene segment. There are 19 residues in the CDR3.

With respect to this clone: Likely a read error: the CDR3 ends without its conserved phenylalanine or tryptophan. The V gene is TRBV7-6, the J gene TRBJ1-2, with D perhaps matching TRBD1 (6 bases). The V end was cut by 4 bases, the J end by 11 bases, with 14 bases between. Per germline, CDR1 SGHVS and CDR2 FNYEAQ. This CDR3 region has 12 residues. CDR3 loop: CASSSTGFGYTL. Written as DNA, the CDR3 is TGTGCCAGCAGCTCAACAGGGTTCGGTTACACCCTC.

This clone has just one count. V and J are TRBV11-3 and TRBJ2-7; TRBD2 matches at 8 bases. The CDR3 runs to 16 residues. CDR1 and CDR2 (germline): SGHNT, YENEEA. J lost 2 bases, V lost 0 bases, and 6 bases had no gene match. CDR3 loop: CASSLDAGGFPYEQYF. The DNA for the CDR3 is TGTGCCAGCAGCTTAGATGCGGGGGGCTTCCCCTACGAGCAGTACTTC. The full variable domain, with the rest looked up from reference TRBV11-3 and TRBJ2-7, is EAGVVQSPRYKIIEKKQPVAFWCNPISGHNTLYWYLQNLGQGPELLIRYENEEAVDDSQLPKDRFSAERLKGVDSTLKIQPAELGDSAVYLCASSLDAGGFPYEQYFGPGTRLTVT.